Shown below are 32 T cell receptor beta chains from a single sample sequenced in a study of T-cell memory formation after mild COVID-19. One entry per CDR3 protein, called by TCRdb with MiXCR from the 5' RACE reads. This sample has 250,000 or so distinct CDR3 sequences, with roughly 18% found just once. Sequencing was carried out using PBMCs or a T cell subset sorted from them (not recorded which). The receptors come from a man aged 18 to 30 who had mild COVID-19 (a few samples of this study predate the infection). Cell type and time point are not known.

This clonotype was found once. The chain carries TRBV5-1 and TRBJ2-2; TRBD1 is a possible D gene (6 bases). Trimming pared 4 bases from V and 4 bases from J, leaving 11 bases between. CDR3 length equals 14 residues. Germline CDR1 reads SGHRS; CDR2 reads YFSETQ. The CDR3 DNA reads TGCGCCAGCAGCCAGGACAGCTTCACCGGGGAGCTGTTTTTT. Its translation: CASSQDSFTGELFF.

The V and J genes are TRBV7-2 and TRBJ2-3; D not resolved. The germline gives CDR1 SGHTA, CDR2 FQGNSA. Trimming cost V 2 bases and J 9 bases, with 18 bases left between them. The CDR3 spans 15 residues. The CDR3 sequence is CASSLKLGSAQTQYF. DNA for the CDR3: TGTGCCAGCAGCTTAAAGCTCGGGTCAGCCCAGACGCAGTATTTT.

This clonotype was observed a few times. The chain couples TRBV4-3 to TRBJ2-1; D remains unclear. From germline, CDR1 is LGHNA and CDR2 YSLEER. Trimming left V 1 base short and J 2 bases short, with 15 bases between. This CDR3 has 17 amino acids. CDR3 residues: CASSQGAFPITYNEQFF. CDR3 in DNA: TGCGCCAGCAGCCAAGGAGCTTTCCCTATTACCTACAATGAGCAGTTCTTC.

This clonotype showed up just a few times. The V and J genes are TRBV7-8 and TRBJ2-5; 7 nucleotides match TRBD1. Germline trimming cut 5 bases from V and 3 bases from J; bases unmatched to any gene: 12. The germline gives CDR1 SGHVS, CDR2 FQNEAQ. The CDR3 is 16 amino acids. The CDR3 reads CASSLTQGVLKETQYF. The CDR3 DNA reads as TGTGCCAGCAGCCTAACCCAGGGGGTGCTAAAAGAGACCCAGTACTTC.

This clonotype is termed large. This rearrangement joins TRBV14 to TRBJ2-7, with D perhaps matching TRBD1 (6 bases). This CDR3 is 13 amino acids long. Germline V CDR1 and CDR2: SGHDN, FVKESK. V was shortened by 6 bases and J by 6 bases, with 15 bases between the two germline ends. The chain's CDR3 is CASSTDVQGEQYV. Written as DNA, the CDR3 is TGTGCCAGCAGTACGGACGTACAGGGCGAGCAGTACGTC.

This clonotype was observed a few times. This chain links TRBV9 with TRBJ1-4; TRBD1 is a possible D gene (6 bases). CDR3 length: 17 residues. Germline CDR1 reads SGDLS; CDR2 reads YYNGEE. V lost 5 bases and J 7 bases, leaving 24 bases between the germline ends. The CDR3 sequence is CASSRGAISSTGEKLFF. DNA of the CDR3: TGTGCCAGCAGTAGGGGGGCGATATCCTCTACCGGTGAAAAACTGTTTTTT.

The sample holds a few counts of this clonotype. This CDR3 reads CASSLERGKIYNEQFF. The CDR3 region has the DNA TGTGCCAGCAGCTTGGAGAGGGGGAAAATCTACAATGAGCAGTTCTTC. V and J are TRBV5-6 and TRBJ2-1, with a weak D call TRBD1 (6 bases). V gave up 0 bases and J gave up 3 bases, with 13 bases separating them. The CDR3 runs to 16 residues. The germline CDR1 and CDR2 sequences are SGHDT and YYEEEE.

V is TRBV4-1 and J is TRBJ1-2; D is uncertain. This CDR3 has 15 amino acids. Deletions cut 4 bases from V and 0 bases from J, with 12 bases between. CDR1 and CDR2 from the germline V gene are MGHRA and YSYEKL. The CDR3 DNA sequence: TGCGCCAGCAGCCGCTACAGCGTAGCTAACTATGGCTACACCTTC. Protein sequence: CASSRYSVANYGYTF.

This clonotype was recorded a few times. The chain has TRBV25-1 and TRBJ1-2; 9 bases align to TRBD1. This CDR3 comprises 16 residues. The germline V gene has CDR1 MGHDK and CDR2 SYGVNS. V gave up 1 base and J gave up 4 bases; unmatched junction bases: 7. In DNA, the CDR3 is TGTGCCAGCAGTGAATTTCCGGGACAGGGAGGCTATGGCTACACCTTC. This translates into CASSEFPGQGGYGYTF.

The chain is built from TRBV20-1 and TRBJ1-6; D call uncertain. V was shortened by 3 bases and J by 0 bases, with 15 bases between the two germline ends. Germline V gene data show CDR1 as DFQATT and CDR2 as SNEGSKA (reference sequence). This CDR3 contains 17 residues. The DNA for the CDR3 is TGCAGTGCTAGCCGGGCAGGTTCGAGCTCCTATAATTCACCCCTCCACTTT. This encodes CSASRAGSSSYNSPLHF.

The chain recombines TRBV7-9 with TRBJ2-2, with TRBD1 identical over 8 bases. The CDR3 has 14 amino acids. The germline V gene encodes CDR1 SEHNR and CDR2 FQNEAQ (reference sequence). V shed 5 bases and J 4 bases; nucleotides not matched to a gene: 3. The CDR3 DNA sequence: TGTGCCAGCAGCCACGACAGGGGCACCGGGGAGCTGTTTTTT. Translation: CASSHDRGTGELFF.

This chain links TRBV10-3 with TRBJ2-1; 10 bases are a match to TRBD2. CDR1 ENHRY and CDR2 SYGVKD come from the germline V gene. The CDR3 loop spans 16 amino acids. V lost 4 bases and J lost 4; bases outside the gene matches: 7. The CDR3 loop is CAISGSSGGLYNEQFF. The CDR3 DNA is TGTGCCATCAGTGGGTCTAGCGGGGGCCTTTACAATGAGCAGTTCTTC.

CDR3 in amino acids: CASSLLTGSEQFF. CDR3 coding DNA: TGTGCCAGCAGTTTGTTAACAGGTAGTGAGCAGTTCTTC. V and J are TRBV27 and TRBJ2-1; TRBD1 is a possible D gene (5 bases). Trimming shortened V by 3 bases and J by 9 bases, and 12 bases separated the two germline ends. The CDR3 runs to 13 residues. CDR1 and CDR2 from the germline V gene are MNHEY and SMNVEV (reference sequence).

The table lists this clonotype with a few counts. The chain has TRBV11-3 and TRBJ2-7; TRBD2 agrees at 8 bases. V gave up 5 bases and J gave up 5 bases; unmatched junction bases: 5. This CDR3 is 13 amino acids long. In germline, CDR1 is SGHNT, CDR2 YENEEA. The CDR3 loop reads CASSLTSVHEQYF. CDR3 DNA: TGTGCCAGCAGCCTGACTAGCGTTCACGAGCAGTACTTC. Full variable domain (missing parts from reference TRBV11-3 and TRBJ2-7): EAGVVQSPRYKIIEKKQPVAFWCNPISGHNTLYWYLQNLGQGPELLIRYENEEAVDDSQLPKDRFSAERLKGVDSTLKIQPAELGDSAVYLCASSLTSVHEQYFGPGTRLTVT.

In its sample, this clonotype was seen a few times. The chain joins TRBV7-2 to TRBJ2-1; D call uncertain. Per the germline V gene, CDR1 is SGHTA and CDR2 is FQGNSA. Trimming cost V 1 base and J 9 bases, with 7 bases left between them. The CDR3 is made up of 12 amino acids. The CDR3 DNA follows: TGTGCCAGCAGCTTAGTAACAGTTGAGCAGTTCTTC. Its protein is CASSLVTVEQFF.

This sequence joins TRBV9 and TRBJ1-6; possibly TRBD1 for D (5 bases). The CDR3 runs 16 residues. V lost 3 bases and J 7 bases, leaving 17 bases between the germline ends. In germline, CDR1 is SGDLS, CDR2 YYNGEE. The CDR3 bases are TGTGCCAGCAGCGAGAGCTGGTGGGGGGGAAATTCACCCCTCCACTTT. Translating gives CASSESWWGGNSPLHF.

This clonotype was observed a handful of times. This chain links TRBV4-3 with TRBJ2-3; D possibly uses TRBD1 or TRBD2 (6 bases each). CDR1 is LGHNA and CDR2 is YSLEER in the germline V gene. V lost 0 bases and J lost 11, with 15 bases in between. This CDR3 is 14 amino acids long. CDR3 nucleotide sequence: TGCGCCAGCAGCCAAGATGGAGGGCAGGGGAGGCAGTATTTT. Translation gives CASSQDGGQGRQYF.

The sample holds a few counts of this clonotype. This chain connects TRBV7-9 to TRBJ2-3, with 9 bases fitting TRBD2. The germline CDR1 and CDR2 sequences are SEHNR and FQNEAQ (reference sequence). The CDR3 spans 14 residues. The J segment lost 6 bases and the V segment lost 5 bases, leaving 6 bases of the junction unmatched. The CDR3 DNA reads as TGTGCCAGCAGCAACCGCGGGGGGGCGGATACGCAGTATTTT. The encoded protein is CASSNRGGADTQYF.

V usage is TRBV7-2 and J usage is TRBJ2-3; the D is unclear. Germline loops: CDR1 SGHTA, CDR2 FQGNSA. The CDR3 has 15 residues. Trimming took 4 bases from V and 2 from J, leaving 13 bases between them. The CDR3: CASSSYVGFTDTQYF. The CDR3 DNA follows: TGTGCCAGCAGCTCTTATGTAGGGTTCACAGATACGCAGTATTTT. Complete variable domain (other parts from reference TRBV7-2 and TRBJ2-3): GAGVSQSPSNKVTEKGKDVELRCDPISGHTALYWYRQSLGQGLEFLIYFQGNSAPDKSGLPSDRFSAERTGGSVSTLTIQRTQQEDSAVYLCASSSYVGFTDTQYFGPGTRLTVL.

This clonotype has more than one count but fewer than ten. V usage is TRBV2 and J usage is TRBJ2-1; 8 positions match TRBD1. This CDR3 spans 15 amino acids. Germline V gene sequence: CDR1 SNHLY, CDR2 FYNNEI. Trimming cost V 6 bases and J 15 bases; bases outside gene matches: 19. The CDR3 nucleotides read TGTGCCAGCAGCCCGGACAGGGCCGAATTCAGACCGGGGTTCTTC. Its translation: CASSPDRAEFRPGFF.

The chain joins TRBV20-1 to TRBJ1-3; D unresolved. The CDR3 is 16 residues long. Germline values: CDR1 DFQATT, CDR2 SNEGSKA (reference sequence). The germline V and J ends were trimmed by 3 bases and 0 bases, with 15 bases remaining between them. The DNA for the CDR3 is TGCAGTGCTAGGAGTGTCCCACGCCACTCTGGAAACACCATATATTTT. It codes for CSARSVPRHSGNTIYF.

This clonotype was recorded a few times. J is TRBJ2-1 and V is TRBV5-6, with D perhaps TRBD1 (6 bases). Trimming cost V 4 bases and J 7 bases, with 12 bases left between them. This CDR3 is 13 amino acids long. Germline CDR1 and CDR2: SGHDT and YYEEEE. The CDR3 DNA reads TGTGCCAGCAGCCTTTTACAGGGAAATGAGCAGTTCTTC. Translation gives CASSLLQGNEQFF.

V is TRBV6-5 and J is TRBJ2-3; the D is unclear. Germline V gives CDR1 MNHEY, CDR2 SVGAGI. Trimming stripped 0 bases from V and 5 bases from J, with 9 bases between. CDR3 size: 14 residues. CDR3 sequence reads: CASSYSGMEDTQYF. CDR3 nucleotides: TGTGCCAGCAGTTACTCGGGAATGGAAGATACGCAGTATTTT.

The V call is TRBV2, the J call TRBJ1-6; TRBD1 matches at 7 bases. V shed 4 bases and J 10 bases; nucleotides not matched to a gene: 4. The germline V gene encodes CDR1 SNHLY and CDR2 FYNNEI. This CDR3 is 13 amino acids long. CDR3 region: CASSAEGGSPLHF. The CDR3 nucleotides read TGTGCCAGCAGTGCTGAAGGGGGCTCACCCCTCCACTTT.

This clonotype was found a few times. The chain joins TRBV20-1 to TRBJ1-1; tentative D call: TRBD1 (6 bases). CDR1 and CDR2 from the germline V gene are DFQATT and SNEGSKA (reference sequence). The CDR3 runs to 13 residues. V lost 4 bases and J lost 5, with 14 bases in between. The CDR3 region has the DNA TGCAGTGCTAAGCAGGGGAGATGGACTGAAGCTTTCTTT. This gives the protein CSAKQGRWTEAFF.

In this sample, this clonotype turned up a few times. The chain employs TRBV7-2 and TRBJ2-4, with D maybe TRBD1 (6 bases). V lost 1 base and J lost 1, with 17 bases in between. The CDR3 covers 18 residues. The V gene's germline CDR1 is SGHTA and CDR2 FQGNSA. The CDR3 protein is CASSLVSRGGMAKNIQYF. Here the CDR3 DNA reads TGTGCCAGCAGCTTAGTCAGCAGGGGTGGAATGGCCAAAAACATTCAGTACTTC. The full variable domain, rest sourced from reference TRBV7-2 and TRBJ2-4, is GAGVSQSPSNKVTEKGKDVELRCDPISGHTALYWYRQSLGQGLEFLIYFQGNSAPDKSGLPSDRFSAERTGGSVSTLTIQRTQQEDSAVYLCASSLVSRGGMAKNIQYFGAGTRLSVL.

This chain links TRBV6-5 with TRBJ1-1, with TRBD1 identical over 7 bases. Germline V gene sequence: CDR1 MNHEY, CDR2 SVGAGI. The J segment lost 1 base and the V segment lost 9 bases, leaving 5 bases of the junction unmatched. The length of the CDR3 is 13 residues. CDR3 nucleotides: TGTGCCAGTCACAGGGGAAAGAACACTGAAGCTTTCTTT. Its protein product is CASHRGKNTEAFF.

The chain employs TRBV6-6 and TRBJ1-4; D is perhaps TRBD1 (6 bases). The CDR3 is made up of 16 amino acids. Trimming pared 6 bases from V and 0 bases from J, leaving 14 bases between. Per germline, CDR1 MNHNY and CDR2 SVGAGI (reference sequence). In nucleotides, the CDR3 is TGTGCCAGCAGGGCCCGGACAGTTTCAACTAATGAAAAACTGTTTTTT. This codes for CASRARTVSTNEKLFF.

This chain uses TRBV5-4 with TRBJ1-2, with 9 nucleotides matching TRBD1. The germline gives CDR1 SGHNT, CDR2 YYREEE (reference sequence). The CDR3 length is 15 residues. Trimming took 0 bases from V and 3 from J; bases not matched to a gene: 3. The CDR3 bases are TGTGCCAGCAGCTTGGCACAGGGGGCCTACTATGGCTACACCTTC. Translating it yields CASSLAQGAYYGYTF.

A few counts support this clonotype. This chain connects TRBV5-1 to TRBJ1-2; 7 bases align to TRBD1. The germline V gene has CDR1 SGHRS and CDR2 YFSETQ. The CDR3 totals 17 residues. V shed 0 bases and J 5 bases; nucleotides not matched to a gene: 13. The CDR3 region is CASSLATEGGVDYGYTF. In DNA, the CDR3 is TGCGCCAGCAGCTTGGCTACCGAAGGGGGCGTAGATTATGGCTACACCTTC.

This clonotype has a count of ten or more. The V gene is TRBV5-1, the J gene TRBJ2-3; weak D call: TRBD2 (5 bases). The V end lost 5 bases, the J end lost 0 bases, and 13 bases lay between the germline ends. Germline values: CDR1 SGHRS, CDR2 YFSETQ. This CDR3 region has 15 residues. CDR3 DNA: TGCGCCAGCAGAAGGGTAGCGAGAAGCACAGATACGCAGTATTTT. This sequence encodes CASRRVARSTDTQYF.

V and J are TRBV5-1 and TRBJ2-7; D perhaps matches TRBD2 (6 bases). V was pared by 4 bases and J by 5 bases, with 25 bases between. The V gene's germline CDR1 is SGHRS and CDR2 YFSETQ. This CDR3 contains 17 residues. The CDR3 nucleotides read TGCGCCAGCAGCCCAACCCCAATCGGCTCCCCTAGCGACGAGCAGTACTTC. Translating gives CASSPTPIGSPSDEQYF.